This TCR beta chain was sequenced in a study of blood T cell repertoires in COVID-19. Study context: Sites across the United States, Italy and Spain contributed samples from acute and convalescent COVID-19.

The V gene lost 2 bases and the J gene lost 8 bases, with 3 bases spanning the gap. The germline V gene has CDR1 SNHLY and CDR2 FYNNEI. The CDR3 is made up of 11 amino acids. Original analysis: Using reference gene primer amplification, nucleated cell counts were estimated. Assay: immunoSEQ multiplex PCR; the TCRdb copy retains only in-frame clones and omits some. That table supplies the V and J calls and clone size; D and trimming were determined from the DNA. The table includes hundreds of thousands of clones, about 88% detected once. This receptor was identified in a middle-aged man with acute or convalescent COVID-19. Input material: peripheral blood. The gene calls are TRBV2 and TRBJ1-4; no reliable D call. The CDR3 DNA follows: TGTGCCAGCAGTGAACTGGAAAAACTGTTTTTT. Translation: CASSELEKLFF.